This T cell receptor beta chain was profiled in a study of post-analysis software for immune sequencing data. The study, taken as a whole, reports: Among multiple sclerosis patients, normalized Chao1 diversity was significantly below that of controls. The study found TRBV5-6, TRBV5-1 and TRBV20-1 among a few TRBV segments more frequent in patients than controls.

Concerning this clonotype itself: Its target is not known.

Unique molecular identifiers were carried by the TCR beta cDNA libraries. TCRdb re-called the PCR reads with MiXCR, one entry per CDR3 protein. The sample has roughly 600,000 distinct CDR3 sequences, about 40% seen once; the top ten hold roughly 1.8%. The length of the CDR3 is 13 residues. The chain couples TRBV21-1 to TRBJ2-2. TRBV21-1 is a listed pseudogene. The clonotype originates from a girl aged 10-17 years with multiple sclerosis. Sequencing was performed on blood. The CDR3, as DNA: TGTGCCAGCAGCAAAGGAAGTACCGGGGAGCTGTTTTTT. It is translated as CASSKGSTGELFF.